This TCR beta chain was identified in a study of tumor-infiltrating lymphocytes in primary liver carcinoma. About the research overall: The patients presented with primary liver carcinoma, which was managed through surgical resection. Notes on the study in general: The top-250-clone fraction was significantly higher in tumors than in blood (p = 0.039).

The researchers produced TCR beta cDNA from roughly 500 ng total RNA with a constant-region primer. Nested multiplex PCR, run for three rounds with slightly modified ARM-PCR, yielded TCR beta libraries. The two initial PCR rounds, roughly 11 cycles each, used TRBV1-TRBV30 forward and C-beta reverse primers. TCRdb recomputed calls from the multiplex PCR reads with MiXCR, one row per CDR3 protein. The sample has 300,000 to 350,000 distinct CDR3 sequences; about 65% are singletons. Germline DNA was also extracted, while the blood RNA originated from unsorted whole blood. No treatment had been given to the patients, who were chronically infected with HBV. The researchers drew 4 to 5 milliliters of peripheral blood before surgery. About this clonotype: The antigen remains unidentified.

The germline V and J ends were trimmed by 4 bases and 9 bases, with 13 bases remaining between them. The V gene's germline CDR1 is SNHLY and CDR2 FYNNEI. CDR3 length: 13 residues. The chain recombines TRBV2 with TRBJ1-5; TRBD1 might be the D (5 bases). Material: peripheral blood. The clonotype originates from a man aged 35 to 55 with primary liver carcinoma and hepatitis B virus infection. CDR3 DNA: TGTGCCAGCAGTGTTTCGACAGTTCGGCCCCAGCATTTT. It yields the protein CASSVSTVRPQHF.